A selection of T cell receptor beta chains follows, all from one sample in a study of T cells in Graves' hyperthyroidism and ophthalmopathy. TCRdb itself ran the multiplex PCR reads through MiXCR, one entry per CDR3 protein. The sample yields around 380,000 distinct CDR3 sequences, roughly 14% seen once. Sequenced material: blood. All receptors derive from a man younger than 45 with Graves' hyperthyroidism that later progressed to Graves' ophthalmopathy. The CDR3 runs from the conserved cysteine through the conserved F or W. The D gene is left open where the match is weak. The listing skips clone size in some rows; elsewhere it reads once, few, many or a size class.

V gene	clone size	J gene	D gene	CDR3 DNA	CDR3 protein
TRBV10-3	NA	TRBJ1-1	NA	TGTGCCATCAGAGACCCCGGGAGGCACACTGAAGCTTTCTTT	CAIRDPGRHTEAFF
TRBV30	few	TRBJ2-2	NA	TGTGCCTGGAGTGTAGTACAGGAGAACACCGGGGAGCTGTTTTTT	CAWSVVQENTGELFF
TRBV13	few	TRBJ2-4	NA	TGTGCCAGCAGCTTAGGGGGAATTGACATTCAGTACTTC	CASSLGGIDIQYF
TRBV6-1	NA	TRBJ1-5	NA	TGTGCCAGTACAAGAGGGGATCAGCCCCAGCATTTT	CASTRGDQPQHF
TRBV28	many	TRBJ2-1	TRBD2	TGTGCCAGCAGTTTTCTAACTAGCGGGGGGGCCTCTGAGCAGTTCTTC	CASSFLTSGGASEQFF
TRBV5-1	few	TRBJ1-5	NA	TGCGCCAGCAGCTTCAGCGGCAGGGCTAATCAGCCCCAGCATTTT	CASSFSGRANQPQHF
TRBV10-3	NA	TRBJ2-3	NA	TGTGCCATCAGTGAGAGCAGGGGCGCAACAGATACGCAGTATTTT	CAISESRGATDTQYF
TRBV6-2/TRBV6-3	few	TRBJ2-2	NA	TGTGCCAGCAGGGGGATTGGCGGGGAGCTGTTTTTT	CASRGIGGELFF
TRBV2	many	TRBJ2-5	NA	TGTGCCAGCAGTGACAGGGAAGAGACCCAGTACTTC	CASSDREETQYF
TRBV11-2	NA	TRBJ1-5	NA	TGTGCCAGCAGCTACCAAACAGGGACCCAGCATTTT	CASSYQTGTQHF
TRBV20-1	many	TRBJ1-5	NA	TGCAGTGCTAGAGATCCGGAAGGGAATCAGCCCCAGCATTTT	CSARDPEGNQPQHF
TRBV7-8	once	TRBJ2-7	TRBD1	TGTGCCAGCAGCGCGGCCGGGACAGTTACATGGCAGTACTTC	CASSAAGTVTWQYF
TRBV20-1	many	TRBJ2-7	NA	TGCAGTGCTAGACCCCGGGGAGACTACGAGCAGTACTTC	CSARPRGDYEQYF
TRBV27	many	TRBJ2-5	TRBD2	TGTGCCAGCAGTTCTTTCCTAGCGGGGGGGCAAGAGACCCAGTACTTC	CASSSFLAGGQETQYF
TRBV10-1	many	TRBJ1-1	TRBD1	TGCGCCAGCCTAACTTGGGACAGGAGGGACACTGAAGCTTTCTTT	CASLTWDRRDTEAFF
TRBV3-1	few	TRBJ1-6	NA	TGTGCCAGCAGCCAATTTGATTCACCCCTCCACTTT	CASSQFDSPLHF
TRBV7-8	many	TRBJ2-3	NA	TGTGCCAGCAGCTCGAGAAGGCCCTCTCCAACGTACACAGATACGCAGTATTTT	CASSSRRPSPTYTDTQYF
TRBV9	few	TRBJ2-3	NA	TGTGCCAGCAGCGTAGAGGGGAGGGGGGCTAGCACAGATACGCAGTATTTT	CASSVEGRGASTDTQYF
TRBV19	many	TRBJ2-2	NA	TGTGCCAGTAGTATCTCACTTGCGAACACCGGGGAGCTGTTTTTT	CASSISLANTGELFF
TRBV12-5	many	TRBJ2-5	NA	TGTGCTAGTGGGAGACAGGTAGAGACCCAGTACTTC	CASGRQVETQYF
TRBV6-9	NA	TRBJ1-3	NA	TGTGCCATCAGTTATTCGTGGTTTGGGTCTGGAAACACCATATATTTT	CAISYSWFGSGNTIYF
TRBV28	few	TRBJ1-2	NA	TGTGCCAGCAGTTTGGGTTATTCTAACTATGGCTACACCTTC	CASSLGYSNYGYTF
TRBV9	NA	TRBJ1-6	TRBD1	TGTGCCAGCAGCGTAGAGGGGGCTGCTAATTCACCCCTCCACTTT	CASSVEGAANSPLHF
TRBV28	many	TRBJ2-5	NA	TGTGCCAGCAGCTGGGGGGGGGGGCTTGCAGAGACCCAGTACTTC	CASSWGGGLAETQYF
TRBV5-1	few	TRBJ2-1	TRBD2	TGCGCCAGCAGCTTCGGGGGGTCTAGGGGTGAGCAGTTCTTC	CASSFGGSRGEQFF
TRBV7-9	few	TRBJ1-2	NA	TGTGCCAGCAGCTTAGCGCAACAATACTATGGCTACACCTTC	CASSLAQQYYGYTF
TRBV20-1	many	TRBJ2-7	TRBD1	TGCAGTGCCCAGGGACAGCCCTACGAGCAGTACTTC	CSAQGQPYEQYF
TRBV12-3/TRBV12-4	NA	TRBJ1-3	NA	TGTGCCAGCACCGGACAGAGCTCTGGAAACACCATATATTTT	CASTGQSSGNTIYF
TRBV29-1	many	TRBJ1-1	NA	TGCAGCGTGAACACCGACATTAACACTGAAGCTTTCTTT	CSVNTDINTEAFF
TRBV30	NA	TRBJ2-7	NA	TGTGCCTGGAGTGAAGGAGTCGAGCAGTACTTC	CAWSEGVEQYF
TRBV11-2	many	TRBJ2-7	NA	TGTGCCAGCAGCTCACCCGGGCGCAACTACGAGCAGTACTTC	CASSSPGRNYEQYF
TRBV20-1	NA	TRBJ2-1	TRBD2	TGCAGTGCTAGAGATCGTTGGCGGGGGGGCCCCAATGAGCAGTTCTTC	CSARDRWRGGPNEQFF
TRBV20-1	few	TRBJ2-2	NA	TGCAGTGCTAGAGTCAGTGGCACCGGGGAGCTGTTTTTT	CSARVSGTGELFF
TRBV4-1	NA	TRBJ1-4	NA	TGCGCCAGCAGCCAAGTGTGGTCCAAGGGGAATGAAAAACTGTTTTTT	CASSQVWSKGNEKLFF
TRBV12-3/TRBV12-4	many	TRBJ1-1	NA	TGTGCCAGCAGGGCCACGGGACAAGTGAACACTGAAGCTTTCTTT	CASRATGQVNTEAFF
TRBV11-2	NA	TRBJ2-3	TRBD2	TGTGCCAGCAGCTCGCCAGCGGGGGGCACAGATACGCAGTATTTT	CASSSPAGGTDTQYF
TRBV9	NA	TRBJ2-1	NA	TGTGCCAGCAGCGCGAGAGGGACAGAGCAGTTCTTC	CASSARGTEQFF
TRBV27	many	TRBJ2-3	NA	TGTGCCAGCAGGCCCGGGGTGGCTAACGATACAGATACGCAGTATTTT	CASRPGVANDTDTQYF
TRBV20-1	many	TRBJ2-7	NA	TGCAGTGCACCTAACCGGGACTCTGTTTCCTACGAGCAGTACTTC	CSAPNRDSVSYEQYF
TRBV20-1	many	TRBJ1-2	TRBD1	TGCAGTGCTAGAGATGCAGGGACAGGCTATGGCTACACCTTC	CSARDAGTGYGYTF
TRBV5-1	NA	TRBJ2-1	NA	TGCGCCAGCAGCACTGGGACACCGAGAGCCTACGAGCAGTTCTTC	CASSTGTPRAYEQFF
TRBV20-1	many	TRBJ2-5	NA	TGCAGTGCTAGATTTACTTGGGGACAAGAGACCCAGTACTTC	CSARFTWGQETQYF
TRBV5-5	few	TRBJ1-1	NA	TGTGCCGGCAGCTTGGTTCTTTATAACACTGAAGCTTTCTTT	CAGSLVLYNTEAFF
TRBV20-1	NA	TRBJ2-3	NA	TGCAGTGCTAAATCCCTAGCAGATACGCAGTATTTT	CSAKSLADTQYF
TRBV3-1	NA	TRBJ2-5	NA	TGTGCCAGCAGCCAAGATCAGGGGGGTAGGGCCCAGTACTTC	CASSQDQGGRAQYF
TRBV29-1	many	TRBJ1-1	NA	TGCAGCGCTCAGGAGGGGTTCGGGGGTGGCCCTGAAGCTTTCTTT	CSAQEGFGGGPEAFF
TRBV20-1	many	TRBJ2-7	TRBD2	TGCAGTGCAAAAACCGGGACTAGCGCCTACGAGCAGTACTTC	CSAKTGTSAYEQYF
TRBV6-1	many	TRBJ1-5	NA	TGTGCCAGCAGTCTAATGGGGGGCAATCAGCCCCAGCATTTT	CASSLMGGNQPQHF
TRBV7-8	many	TRBJ2-3	NA	TGTGCCAGCAGCTTGGGCCAGATGGCAGATACGCAGTATTTT	CASSLGQMADTQYF
TRBV11-2	many	TRBJ2-7	NA	TGTGCCAGCAGCTTAGGGACTATCTCCTACGAGCAGTACTTC	CASSLGTISYEQYF
TRBV6-1	few	TRBJ1-1	NA	TGTGCCAGCAGTCGTAAGAGGACTGAAGCTTTCTTT	CASSRKRTEAFF